The TCR beta chain under discussion was sequenced for a study of T cell responses to AZD1222 COVID-19 vaccine. Pooling of second doses given at about 4 or about 12 weeks was done. Broader study findings: Every sample of the repertoires postdated the peak T cell response.

About this clone itself: What it binds is unknown.

Profiling relied on immunoSEQ multiplex PCR, and the TCRdb table lists in-frame clones only, not all of them. The sample carries fewer than 150,000 clones, 70% to 90% recorded once. The CDR3 has 16 amino acids. The TCR was taken from an adult who received the AZD1222 COVID-19 vaccine. The material sequenced was peripheral blood, taken 28 days after the second AZD1222 dose. The chain recombines TRBV21-1 with TRBJ2-1. TRBV21-1 is deemed a pseudogene. In DNA form, the CDR3 reads TGTGCCAGCAGCATCCGGAGGGCAGGGGCATACAATGAGCAGTTCTTC. Protein: CASSIRRAGAYNEQFF.